The 20 T cell receptor beta chains reported below all come from one sample, sequenced in a study of human T cells and chemical hapten exposure. As to time point: patch test 3, about 24 weeks after DPC sensitization. Noted treatment: therapeutic diphenylcyclopropenone sensitization with weekly scalp DPC. TCRdb ran MiXCR on the RACE reads and lists one entry per CDR3 protein. The sample has around 85,000 distinct CDR3 sequences, 10% to 15% seen once. Sequenced material: whole blood, taken in connection with sensitization to the hapten diphenylcyclopropenone (DPC). These receptors all come from a woman in her forties or fifties with alopecia areata. Some clones in this sample may be carry-over from other donors' samples.

This clonotype was observed at least ten times. This chain connects TRBV28 to TRBJ1-2; no clear D. The germline V gene has CDR1 MDHEN and CDR2 SYDVKM. The CDR3 runs 15 residues. Trimming took 3 bases from V and 1 from J, leaving 12 bases between them. The CDR3 is CASSFSVAHNYGYTF. The CDR3 nucleotides read TGTGCCAGCAGTTTCTCAGTGGCCCATAACTATGGCTACACCTTC.

The J gene is TRBJ2-2, the V gene TRBV12-3 or TRBV12-4, with TRBD2 identical over 9 bases. The CDR3 runs 17 residues. V trimming: 8 bases; J trimming: 7 bases; junction bases outside the gene matches: 17. In DNA form, the CDR3 reads TGTGCCAGCCGACCCCCCCCTAGCGGGACGGGTCACGGGGAGCTGTTTTTT. Translating gives CASRPPPSGTGHGELFF.

In this sample, this clonotype turned up a few times. This rearrangement joins TRBV6-6 to TRBJ2-2; no definite D call. V dropped 7 bases and J dropped 4 bases, with 13 bases sitting between them. The CDR3 has 14 residues. CDR1 is MNHNY and CDR2 is SVGAGI in the germline V gene (reference sequence). This CDR3 reads CASNNIGGTGELFF. For the CDR3, the DNA is TGTGCCAGCAATAATATCGGTGGCACCGGGGAGCTGTTTTTT.

This clonotype was recorded at least ten times. The chain uses TRBV3-1 and TRBJ2-4, with D unclear. This CDR3 spans 13 amino acids. The V end lost 6 bases, the J end lost 0 bases, and 6 bases lay between the germline ends. CDR1 and CDR2 from the germline V gene are LGHDT and YNNKEL (reference sequence). CDR3 bases: TGTGCCAGCAGTCTCGCAGCCAAAAACATTCAGTACTTC. Translating gives CASSLAAKNIQYF.

This clonotype came up a few times. The rearrangement joins TRBV11-2 to TRBJ2-1, with 10 bases that match TRBD2. CDR3 length: 17 residues. With V trimmed by 2 bases and J by 3 bases, 7 bases remained unmatched. Germline V gene data show CDR1 as SGHAT and CDR2 as FQNNGV. This CDR3 is CASSLLAGAVGYNEQFF. In DNA, the CDR3 is TGTGCCAGCAGCTTACTAGCGGGAGCTGTCGGCTACAATGAGCAGTTCTTC.

This clonotype appeared a few times. This rearrangement joins TRBV11-2 to TRBJ2-5, with TRBD1 identical over 9 bases. The CDR3 runs 15 residues. V gave up 6 bases and J gave up 4 bases; unmatched junction bases: 9. CDR1 and CDR2 from the germline V gene are SGHAT and FQNNGV. CDR3 in DNA: TGTGCCAGCAGTCAGGTCACAGGGGGCCGAGAGACCCAGTACTTC. Protein sequence: CASSQVTGGRETQYF.

The CDR3 spells CASSKGTSGSFAYEQYF. For the CDR3, the DNA is TGTGCCAGCAGCAAAGGGACTAGCGGGAGTTTCGCCTACGAGCAGTACTTC. The chain is built from TRBV21-1 and TRBJ2-7; TRBD2, as called in the table, went unchecked against the DNA. TRBV21-1 is recorded as a pseudogene. The CDR3 spans 17 residues.

The V call is TRBV28, the J call TRBJ2-2, with 9 bases identical to TRBD1. V was clipped by 11 bases and J by 6 bases; unmatched bases: 10. Germline V gene sequence: CDR1 MDHEN, CDR2 SYDVKM. The CDR3 extends over 14 amino acids. The DNA of the CDR3 is TGTGCCGGACGGACAGGGGATAGGGCCGGGGAGCTGTTTTTT. Translation: CAGRTGDRAGELFF.

V gene TRBV29-1 combines with J gene TRBJ2-7, with D possibly matching TRBD1 (6 bases). The CDR3 sequence is 11 residues long. The germline V and J ends were trimmed by 6 bases and 4 bases, with 10 bases remaining between them. CDR1 is SQVTM and CDR2 is ANQGSEA in the germline V gene. CDR3 in amino acids: CSVSRGYEQYF. As DNA, the CDR3 is TGCAGCGTGTCGAGGGGGTACGAGCAGTACTTC.

There are a few counts of this clonotype. This sequence joins TRBV20-1 and TRBJ1-1; 9 bases align to TRBD1. Looked up from germline, CDR1 is DFQATT and CDR2 is SNEGSKA (reference sequence). The CDR3 contains 16 residues. V shed 0 bases, J shed 2 bases, and the junction held 7 bases outside the gene matches. Written as DNA, the CDR3 is TGCAGTGCTAGAGATCCGGGACAGGGAGGAAACACTGAAGCTTTCTTT. The encoded protein is CSARDPGQGGNTEAFF.

This clonotype was detected only a few times. The chain employs TRBV20-1 and TRBJ1-4; no definite D call. Trimming took off 3 bases at V and 7 bases at J, with 12 bases between the two ends. CDR1 is DFQATT and CDR2 is SNEGSKA in the germline V gene (reference sequence). The CDR3 consists of 13 residues. CDR3 coding DNA: TGCAGTGCTAGTGGCCTTTCAGGTGAAAAACTGTTTTTT. It is translated as CSASGLSGEKLFF.

This clonotype has a count of ten or more. This chain links TRBV29-1 with TRBJ2-2, with D possibly matching TRBD1 (5 bases). The CDR3 loop spans 14 amino acids. Trimming shortened V by 2 bases and J by 6 bases, and 13 bases separated the two germline ends. Germline V gene lookup returns CDR1 SQVTM and CDR2 ANQGSEA. The CDR3 sequence: CSVESQQGAGELFF. Written as DNA, the CDR3 is TGCAGCGTTGAAAGTCAGCAGGGCGCCGGGGAGCTGTTTTTT.

This chain links TRBV3-1 with TRBJ2-3; 10 bases line up with TRBD2. The CDR3 totals 17 residues. The V gene's germline CDR1 is LGHDT and CDR2 YNNKEL (reference sequence). Trimming took 0 bases from V and 3 from J; bases not matched to a gene: 6. CDR3 sequence (DNA): TGTGCCAGCAGCCAAGATCCTCTAGCGGGGGTTACAGATACGCAGTATTTT. Amino acid sequence: CASSQDPLAGVTDTQYF.

This clonotype occurred a few times. The gene calls are TRBV2 and TRBJ2-1; D unclear. The CDR3 has 13 amino acids. Trimming cost V 11 bases and J 0 bases, with 11 bases left between them. CDR1 and CDR2 from the germline V gene are SNHLY and FYNNEI. The CDR3 loop reads CAVALSSYNEQFF. CDR3 DNA sequence: TGTGCCGTGGCGTTGAGCTCCTACAATGAGCAGTTCTTC.

The rearrangement links TRBV9 to TRBJ2-2; no reliable D call. Per germline, CDR1 SGDLS and CDR2 YYNGEE. The CDR3 is 14 residues long. V was cut by 0 bases and J by 4 bases, with 7 bases left in between. CDR3 DNA: TGTGCCAGCAGCGTAGTGCCAACCACCGGGGAGCTGTTTTTT. Residues: CASSVVPTTGELFF.

V is TRBV10-3 and J is TRBJ1-2, with 7 bases identical to TRBD1. Unmatched junction bases numbered 5, after V lost 2 bases and J lost 2 bases. CDR3 length: 15 amino acids. The germline V gene encodes CDR1 ENHRY and CDR2 SYGVKD. Here the CDR3 reads CAISEQLGGNYGYTF. The CDR3 nucleotides are TGTGCCATCAGTGAGCAGTTAGGGGGCAACTATGGCTACACCTTC.

V and J are TRBV5-6 and TRBJ2-5; 12 nucleotides agree with TRBD2. V trimming: 4 bases; J trimming: 2 bases; junction bases outside the gene matches: 3. CDR3 length: 15 residues. Germline loops: CDR1 SGHDT, CDR2 YYEEEE. CDR3 coding DNA: TGTGCCAGCAGCCCTCTAGCGGGAGGGCAAGAGACCCAGTACTTC. Amino acids: CASSPLAGGQETQYF.

This clonotype came up many times. The rearrangement joins TRBV27 to TRBJ2-1; D perhaps matches TRBD1 (6 bases). The V gene lost 4 bases and the J gene lost 3 bases, with 16 bases spanning the gap. The length of the CDR3 is 16 residues. CDR1 is MNHEY, CDR2 SMNVEV, per germline (reference sequence). The CDR3 loop is CASSSIGAGDYNEQFF. Here the CDR3 DNA reads TGTGCCAGCAGTTCTATTGGGGCAGGGGACTACAATGAGCAGTTCTTC.

The gene calls are TRBV29-1 and TRBJ2-1, with D perhaps matching TRBD1 (6 bases). V lost 4 bases and J 4 bases, leaving 17 bases between the germline ends. CDR1 and CDR2 from the germline V gene are SQVTM and ANQGSEA. The length of the CDR3 is 15 residues. The CDR3 nucleotides are TGCAGCGTTGCAAGTACAGGGACGCCTTACAATGAGCAGTTCTTC. This translates into CSVASTGTPYNEQFF.

This clonotype was counted at least ten times. The chain links TRBV7-6 to TRBJ2-5; maybe TRBD1 (6 bases). CDR1 and CDR2 (germline): SGHVS, FNYEAQ. V was clipped by 5 bases and J by 1 base, with 14 bases between them. There are 15 residues in the CDR3. CDR3: CASSHPDRSQETQYF. CDR3 nucleotide sequence: TGTGCCAGCAGCCATCCCGACAGGAGCCAAGAGACCCAGTACTTC.